This TCR beta chain was captured by sequencing in a study of T cells after yellow fever vaccination. On the study more broadly: Fractions low in cell number were prepared with SMART-Seq v4 Ultra Low Input.

Germline CDR1 reads SNHLY; CDR2 reads FYNNEI. Trimming at V came to 6 bases and at J to 10 bases, leaving 11 bases not matched to a gene. This CDR3 is 16 amino acids long. This clonotype is medium-sized (0.01 to 0.1%) by share. Conversion of TCR transcripts into cDNA relied on 5'RACE template switching, which added a universal primer site and UMIs. In TCRdb, the 5' RACE reads were re-called with MiXCR into one record per CDR3 protein. The repertoire holds about 42,000 distinct CDR3 sequences, over 5.5% seen once, with about 10% in the top ten. The material sequenced was PBMCs, either bulk or a sorted T-cell subset (CD4+, CD8+, memory, or dextramer-sorted; not recorded which), taken 45 days after the yellow fever booster vaccination. The sequence was obtained from a man younger than 40 who received the YFV17D yellow fever vaccine. The gene calls are TRBV2 and TRBJ2-1; TRBD2 aligns across 14 bases. The CDR3 loop reads CASRDVGLAGEWEQFF. Here the CDR3 DNA reads TGTGCCAGCAGGGACGTGGGACTAGCGGGAGAATGGGAGCAGTTCTTC.